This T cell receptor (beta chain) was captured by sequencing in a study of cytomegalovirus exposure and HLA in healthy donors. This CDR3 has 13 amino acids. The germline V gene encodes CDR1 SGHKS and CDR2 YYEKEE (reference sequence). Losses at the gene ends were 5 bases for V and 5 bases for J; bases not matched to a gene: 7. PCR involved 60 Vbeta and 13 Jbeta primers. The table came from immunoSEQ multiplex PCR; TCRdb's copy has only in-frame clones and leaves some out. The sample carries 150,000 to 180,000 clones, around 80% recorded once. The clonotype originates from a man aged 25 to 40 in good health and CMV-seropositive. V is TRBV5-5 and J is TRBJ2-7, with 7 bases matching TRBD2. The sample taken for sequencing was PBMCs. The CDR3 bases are TGTGCCAGCAGTCAAAACCGGGAGGACGAGCAGTACTTC. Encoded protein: CASSQNREDEQYF.